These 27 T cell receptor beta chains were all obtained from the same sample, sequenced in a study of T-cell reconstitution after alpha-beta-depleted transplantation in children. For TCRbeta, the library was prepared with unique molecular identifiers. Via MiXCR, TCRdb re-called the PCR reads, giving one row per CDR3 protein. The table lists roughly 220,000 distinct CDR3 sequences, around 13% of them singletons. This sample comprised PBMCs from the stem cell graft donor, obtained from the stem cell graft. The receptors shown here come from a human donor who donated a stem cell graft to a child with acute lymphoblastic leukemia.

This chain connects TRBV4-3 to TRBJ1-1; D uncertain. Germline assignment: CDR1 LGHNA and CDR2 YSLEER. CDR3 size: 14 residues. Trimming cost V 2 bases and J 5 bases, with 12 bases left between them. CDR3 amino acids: CASSQRRDRTEAFF. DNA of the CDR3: TGCGCCAGCAGCCAACGGCGGGATAGGACTGAAGCTTTCTTT.

CDR3: CAWSVSDWGLNEQFF. In DNA, the CDR3 is TGTGCCTGGAGTGTTTCGGACTGGGGCCTTAATGAGCAGTTCTTC. The rearrangement uses TRBV30 and TRBJ2-1; either TRBD1 or TRBD2 may fit D (5 bases each). CDR3 length: 15 residues. Germline V lookup: CDR1 GTSNPN, CDR2 SVGIG (reference sequence). Trimming left V 0 bases short and J 7 bases short, with 16 bases between.

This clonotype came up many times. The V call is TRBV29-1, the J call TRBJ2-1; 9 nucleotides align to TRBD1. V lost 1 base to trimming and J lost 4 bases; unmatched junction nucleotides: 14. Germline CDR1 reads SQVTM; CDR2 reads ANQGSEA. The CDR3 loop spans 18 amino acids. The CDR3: CSVEGWEHRDREYNEQFF. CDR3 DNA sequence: TGCAGCGTTGAAGGATGGGAGCACCGGGACAGGGAATACAATGAGCAGTTCTTC.

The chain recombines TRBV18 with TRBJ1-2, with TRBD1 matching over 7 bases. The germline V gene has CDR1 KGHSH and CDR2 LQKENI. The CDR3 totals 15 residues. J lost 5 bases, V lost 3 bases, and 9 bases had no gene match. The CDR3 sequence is CASSPSTGTSYGYTF. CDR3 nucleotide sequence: TGTGCCAGCTCACCGTCGACAGGGACTTCATATGGCTACACCTTC.

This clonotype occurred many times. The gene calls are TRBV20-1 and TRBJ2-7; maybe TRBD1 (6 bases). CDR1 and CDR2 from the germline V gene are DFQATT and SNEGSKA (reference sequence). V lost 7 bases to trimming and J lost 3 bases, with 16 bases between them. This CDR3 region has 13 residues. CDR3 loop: CSVPVGHNYEQYF. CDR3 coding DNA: TGCAGTGTTCCCGTGGGACACAACTACGAGCAGTACTTC.

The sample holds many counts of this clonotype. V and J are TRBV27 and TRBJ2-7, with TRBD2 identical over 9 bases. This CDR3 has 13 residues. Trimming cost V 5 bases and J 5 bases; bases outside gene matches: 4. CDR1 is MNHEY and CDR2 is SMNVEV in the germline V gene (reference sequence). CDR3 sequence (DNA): TGTGCCAGCAGTGGACTAGCGTGGAACGAGCAGTACTTC. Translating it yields CASSGLAWNEQYF.

CDR3 nucleotides: TGTGCCAGCAGCGCCGGGACTCCCTACAATGAGCAGTTCTTC. Protein sequence: CASSAGTPYNEQFF. The V gene is TRBV4-2, the J gene TRBJ2-1; D possibly corresponds to TRBD2 (6 bases). CDR3 length: 14 residues. V was cut by 5 bases and J by 2 bases, with 10 bases left in between. Germline V gene sequence: CDR1 LGHNA, CDR2 YNFKEQ.

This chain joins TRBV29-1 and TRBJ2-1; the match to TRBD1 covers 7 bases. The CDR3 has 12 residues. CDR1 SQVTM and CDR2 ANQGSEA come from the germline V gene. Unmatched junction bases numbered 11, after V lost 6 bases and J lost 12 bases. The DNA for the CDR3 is TGCAGCGTCGCGTACGAGGGGGCTTTGCAGTTCTTC. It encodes CSVAYEGALQFF.

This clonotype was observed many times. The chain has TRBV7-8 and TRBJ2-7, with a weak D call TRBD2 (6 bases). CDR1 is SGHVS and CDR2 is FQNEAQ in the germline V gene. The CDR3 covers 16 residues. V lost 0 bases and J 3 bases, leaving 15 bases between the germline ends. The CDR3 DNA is TGTGCCAGCAGCTTAGCGCAACTAGCTTTGGGCTACGAGCAGTACTTC. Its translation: CASSLAQLALGYEQYF.

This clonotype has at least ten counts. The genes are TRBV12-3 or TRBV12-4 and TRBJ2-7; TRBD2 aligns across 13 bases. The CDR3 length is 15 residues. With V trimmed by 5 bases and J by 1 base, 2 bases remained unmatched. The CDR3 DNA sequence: TGTGCCAGCAGTCAGGGACTAGCGGGGTCCTACGAGCAGTACTTC. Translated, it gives CASSQGLAGSYEQYF.

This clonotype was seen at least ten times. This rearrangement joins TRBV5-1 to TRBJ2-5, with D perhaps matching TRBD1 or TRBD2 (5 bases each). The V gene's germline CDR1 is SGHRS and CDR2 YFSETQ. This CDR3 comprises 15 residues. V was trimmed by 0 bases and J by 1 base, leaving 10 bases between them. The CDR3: CASSLGDGFQETQYF. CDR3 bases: TGCGCCAGCAGCTTGGGGGACGGGTTCCAAGAGACCCAGTACTTC.

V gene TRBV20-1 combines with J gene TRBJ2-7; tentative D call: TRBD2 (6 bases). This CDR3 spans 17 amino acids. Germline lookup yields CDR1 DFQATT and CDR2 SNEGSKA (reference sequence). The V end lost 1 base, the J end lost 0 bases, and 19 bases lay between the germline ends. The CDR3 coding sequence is TGCAGTGCTAGAGCTCGCAAGGATGCGGGGAGCTCCTACGAGCAGTACTTC. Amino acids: CSARARKDAGSSYEQYF.

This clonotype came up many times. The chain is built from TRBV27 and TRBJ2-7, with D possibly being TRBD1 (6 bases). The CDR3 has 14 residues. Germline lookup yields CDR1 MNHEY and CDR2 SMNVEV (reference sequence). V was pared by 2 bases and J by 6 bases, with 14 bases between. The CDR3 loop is CASSLAAGDGEQYF. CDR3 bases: TGTGCCAGCAGTTTAGCCGCAGGGGACGGCGAGCAGTACTTC.

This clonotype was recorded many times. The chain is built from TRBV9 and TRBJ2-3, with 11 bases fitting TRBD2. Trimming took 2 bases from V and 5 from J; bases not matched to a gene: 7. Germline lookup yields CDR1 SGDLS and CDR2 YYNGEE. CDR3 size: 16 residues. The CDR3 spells CASSVSTSGSGDTQYF. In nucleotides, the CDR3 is TGTGCCAGCAGCGTCAGTACTAGCGGGAGTGGAGATACGCAGTATTTT.

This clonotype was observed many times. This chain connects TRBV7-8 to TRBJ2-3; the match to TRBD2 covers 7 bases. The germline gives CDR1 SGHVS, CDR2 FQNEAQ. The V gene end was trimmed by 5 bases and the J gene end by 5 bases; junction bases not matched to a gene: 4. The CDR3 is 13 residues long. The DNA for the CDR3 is TGTGCCAGCAGCCGTGGGGGGGGAGATACGCAGTATTTT. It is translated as CASSRGGGDTQYF.

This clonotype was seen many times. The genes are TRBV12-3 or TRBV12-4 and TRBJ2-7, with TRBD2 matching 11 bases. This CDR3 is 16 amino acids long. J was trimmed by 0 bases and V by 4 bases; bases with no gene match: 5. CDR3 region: CASSSPGTSGSYEQYF. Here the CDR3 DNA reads TGTGCCAGCAGTTCCCCCGGGACTAGCGGCTCCTACGAGCAGTACTTC.

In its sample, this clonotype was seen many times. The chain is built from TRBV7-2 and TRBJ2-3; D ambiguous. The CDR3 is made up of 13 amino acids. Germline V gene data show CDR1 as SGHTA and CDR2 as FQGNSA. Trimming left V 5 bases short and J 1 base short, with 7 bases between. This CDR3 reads CASSLGRTDTQYF. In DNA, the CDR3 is TGTGCCAGCAGCCTAGGACGCACAGATACGCAGTATTTT. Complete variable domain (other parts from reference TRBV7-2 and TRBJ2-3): GAGVSQSPSNKVTEKGKDVELRCDPISGHTALYWYRQSLGQGLEFLIYFQGNSAPDKSGLPSDRFSAERTGGSVSTLTIQRTQQEDSAVYLCASSLGRTDTQYFGPGTRLTVL.

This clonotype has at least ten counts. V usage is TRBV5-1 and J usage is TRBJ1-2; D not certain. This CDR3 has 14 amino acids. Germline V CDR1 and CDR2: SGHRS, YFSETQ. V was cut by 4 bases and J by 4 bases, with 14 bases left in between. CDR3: CASSRRTDGYGYTF. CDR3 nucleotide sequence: TGCGCCAGCAGCCGACGGACCGACGGCTATGGCTACACCTTC.

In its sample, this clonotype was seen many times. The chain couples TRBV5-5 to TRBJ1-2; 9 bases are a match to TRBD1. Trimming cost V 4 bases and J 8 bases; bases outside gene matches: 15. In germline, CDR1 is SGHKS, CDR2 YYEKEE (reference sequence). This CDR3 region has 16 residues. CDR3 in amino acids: CASSGGLTGGLIGYTF. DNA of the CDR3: TGTGCCAGCAGCGGCGGCTTAACAGGGGGCTTGATCGGCTACACCTTC.

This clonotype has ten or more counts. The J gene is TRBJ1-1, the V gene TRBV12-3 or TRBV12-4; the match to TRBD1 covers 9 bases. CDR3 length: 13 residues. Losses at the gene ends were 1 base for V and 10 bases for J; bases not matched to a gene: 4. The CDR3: CASSLDTGGLAFF. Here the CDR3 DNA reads TGTGCCAGCAGTTTAGATACAGGGGGCCTAGCTTTCTTT.

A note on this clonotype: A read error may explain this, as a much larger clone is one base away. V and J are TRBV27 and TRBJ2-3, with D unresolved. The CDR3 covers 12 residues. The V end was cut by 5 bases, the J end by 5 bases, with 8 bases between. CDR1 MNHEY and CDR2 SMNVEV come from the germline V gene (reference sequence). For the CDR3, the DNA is TGTGCCAGCAGTGTCACAATAGATACGCAGTATTTT. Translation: CASSVTIDTQYF.

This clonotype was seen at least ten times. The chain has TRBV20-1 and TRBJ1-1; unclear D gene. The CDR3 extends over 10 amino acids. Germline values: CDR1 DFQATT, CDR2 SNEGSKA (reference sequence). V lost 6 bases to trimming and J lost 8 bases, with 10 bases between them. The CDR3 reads CSASAEEAFF. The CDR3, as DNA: TGCAGTGCAAGTGCGGAGGAAGCTTTCTTT.

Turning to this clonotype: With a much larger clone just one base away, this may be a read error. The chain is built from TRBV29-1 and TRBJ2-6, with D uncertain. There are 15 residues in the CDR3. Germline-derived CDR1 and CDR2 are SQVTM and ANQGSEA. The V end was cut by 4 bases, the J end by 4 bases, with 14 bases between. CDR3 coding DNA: TGCAGCGTTGGAGATCCGGCCGCGGGGGCCAACGTCCTGACTTTC. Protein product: CSVGDPAAGANVLTF.

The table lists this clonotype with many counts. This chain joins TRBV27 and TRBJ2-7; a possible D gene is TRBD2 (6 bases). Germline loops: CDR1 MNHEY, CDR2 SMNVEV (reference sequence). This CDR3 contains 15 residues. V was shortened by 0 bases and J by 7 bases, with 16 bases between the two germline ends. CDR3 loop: CASSLSEGRVREQYF. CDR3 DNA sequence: TGTGCCAGCAGTTTATCGGAGGGCAGGGTGAGGGAGCAGTACTTC.

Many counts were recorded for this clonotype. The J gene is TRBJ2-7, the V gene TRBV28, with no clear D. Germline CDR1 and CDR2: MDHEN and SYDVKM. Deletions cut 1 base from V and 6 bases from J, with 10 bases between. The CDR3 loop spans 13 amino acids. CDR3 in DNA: TGTGCCAGCAGTTTATCTCCTCCATCCGAGCAGTACTTC. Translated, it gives CASSLSPPSEQYF.

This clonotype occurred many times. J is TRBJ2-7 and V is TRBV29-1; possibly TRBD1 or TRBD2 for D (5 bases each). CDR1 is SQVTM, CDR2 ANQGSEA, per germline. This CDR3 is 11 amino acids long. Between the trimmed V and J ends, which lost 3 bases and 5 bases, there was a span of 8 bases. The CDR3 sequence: CSVERGDEQYF. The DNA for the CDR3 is TGCAGCGTTGAGAGAGGGGACGAGCAGTACTTC.

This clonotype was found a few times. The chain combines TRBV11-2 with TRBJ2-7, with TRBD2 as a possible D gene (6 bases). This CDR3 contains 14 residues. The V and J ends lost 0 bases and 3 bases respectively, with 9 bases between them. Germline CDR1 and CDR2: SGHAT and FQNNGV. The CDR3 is CASSLDTGSYEQYF. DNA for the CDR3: TGTGCCAGCAGCTTAGATACCGGGAGCTACGAGCAGTACTTC.